This TCR beta chain appears in the sequencing data of a study of T cells in Graves' hyperthyroidism and ophthalmopathy. For the study at large: Peripheral blood was acquired at first diagnosis, ahead of any therapy whatsoever. Study results and caveats: In validation, the model predicted ophthalmopathy. These predictions came a median about 6 months before onset.

Trimming stripped 3 bases from V and 0 bases from J, with 10 bases between. Germline V gene sequence: CDR1 MNHEY, CDR2 SMNVEV (reference sequence). The CDR3 runs to 15 residues. Notes on this clonotype: Its antigen is unknown.

From RNA transcripts, TCR beta CDR3 regions were amplified. HTBI primers were employed in a first-round RT-PCR of the TCR CDR3. From the multiplex PCR reads, TCRdb called clonotypes with MiXCR, one entry per CDR3 protein. The sample has approximately 430,000 distinct CDR3 sequences, 15% to 18% seen once. Graves' hyperthyroidism was deemed stable given no ophthalmopathy progression within 18 months. The source material was blood. This chain joins TRBV27 and TRBJ2-3; no clear D gene. The receptor comes from a woman aged 18 to 35 with Graves' hyperthyroidism. In nucleotides, the CDR3 is TGTGCCAGCAGTTTTTCGGCTCCCAGCACAGATACGCAGTATTTT. Its protein is CASSFSAPSTDTQYF.